The rows below give T cell receptor beta chains drawn from one sample of a study of immune evolution from preneoplasia to lung adenocarcinoma. The method was immunoSEQ multiplex PCR; TCRdb's version includes in-frame clones alone and lacks a portion of them. The sample holds about 10,000 clones, approximately 78% seen once. The sample comprised FFPE minimally invasive lung adenocarcinoma tissue. The receptor set was obtained from a person in their 70s with lung adenocarcinoma. CDR3s include the opening cysteine and the closing phenylalanine or tryptophan. The order of the fields is J gene, D gene, V gene, clone size, CDR3 DNA, CDR3 protein. The D gene is left open where the match is weak. Part of the rows lack a size; the others show once, few, many or a class for expanded clones.

>TRBJ2-2|NA|TRBV5-4|NA
TGTGCCAGCAGCCCGGGCCAAAACTTCTACACCGGGGAGCTGTTTTTT
CASSPGQNFYTGELFF
>TRBJ2-3|TRBD2|TRBV4-1|NA
TGCGCCAGCAGCCAAACGACTAGCGTCGGCACAGATACGCAGTATTTT
CASSQTTSVGTDTQYF
>TRBJ1-2|TRBD1|TRBV9|NA
TGTGCCAGCAGCCCCCGACAGGGTCCCCTACCCGACACCTTC
CASSPRQGPLPDTF
>TRBJ1-6|NA|TRBV25-1|NA
TGTGCCAGCAGTGGTCACCGCCAAGGGGATTCACCCCTCCACTTT
CASSGHRQGDSPLHF
>TRBJ2-3|NA|TRBV2|few
TGTGCCAGCAGCCAAGACGGACACGGGGATACGCAGTATTTT
CASSQDGHGDTQYF
>TRBJ2-1|NA|TRBV7-3|NA
TGTGCCAGCAGTCTAGGACAGGGAGGGGATGAGCAGTTCTTC
CASSLGQGGDEQFF
>TRBJ2-1|TRBD1|TRBV7-2|NA
TGTGCCAGCAGCTTAACCTCGACCGGGACAGGGGGTAGCAATGAGCAGTTCTTC
CASSLTSTGTGGSNEQFF
>TRBJ2-6|NA|TRBV27|NA
TGTGCCAGCAGTTCCTACTCTGGGGCCAACGTCCTGACTTTC
CASSSYSGANVLTF
>TRBJ2-7|TRBD1|TRBV19|NA
TGTGCCAGTAAGTCAACCGGGACAGGAACCTACGAGCAGTACTTC
CASKSTGTGTYEQYF
>TRBJ2-1|TRBD2|TRBV28|once
TGTGCCAGCAGTCGGCTAGCGGGAGCCACCTACAATGAGCAGTTCTTC
CASSRLAGATYNEQFF
>TRBJ2-6|NA|TRBV30|NA
TGTGCCTGGACGCGGTTTACAGGGCCCTCTGGGGCCAACGTCCTGACTTTC
CAWTRFTGPSGANVLTF
>TRBJ1-2|TRBD1|TRBV5-1|NA
TGCGCCAGCAGCTTGGAGCCCCCCAGGGGGGATGGCTACACCTTC
CASSLEPPRGDGYTF
>TRBJ2-2|NA|TRBV7-9|NA
TGTGCCAGCAGCTGGGGGGTCCCTAACACCGGGGAGCTGTTTTTT
CASSWGVPNTGELFF
>TRBJ2-1|TRBD2|TRBV25-1|NA
TGTGCCAGTCAGCGTCGGGCTAGCGGGATTGGCCCGTTCAATGAGCAGTTCTTC
CASQRRASGIGPFNEQFF
>TRBJ1-1|NA|TRBV29-1|NA
TGCAGCGGTCTCCGGGGCGATGAAGCTTTCTTT
CSGLRGDEAFF
>TRBJ2-7|NA|TRBV4-1|NA
TGCGCCAGCAGCCAAGATTCTGGAAGGGAGCAGTACTTC
CASSQDSGREQYF